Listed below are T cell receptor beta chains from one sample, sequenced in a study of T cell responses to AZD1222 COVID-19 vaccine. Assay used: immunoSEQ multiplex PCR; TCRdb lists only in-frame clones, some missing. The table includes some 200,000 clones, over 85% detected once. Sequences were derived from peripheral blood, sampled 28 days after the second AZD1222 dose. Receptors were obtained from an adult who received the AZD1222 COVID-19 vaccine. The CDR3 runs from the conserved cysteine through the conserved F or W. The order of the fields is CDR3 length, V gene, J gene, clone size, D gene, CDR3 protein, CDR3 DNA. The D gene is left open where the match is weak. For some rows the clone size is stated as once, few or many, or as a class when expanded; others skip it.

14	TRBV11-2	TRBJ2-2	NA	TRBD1	CASSSGQGARELFF	TGTGCCAGCAGCTCAGGACAGGGGGCGCGGGAGCTGTTTTTT
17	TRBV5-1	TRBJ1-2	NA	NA	CASSLGTPGGNFYGYTF	TGCGCCAGCAGCTTGGGGACACCGGGGGGGAATTTCTATGGCTACACCTTC
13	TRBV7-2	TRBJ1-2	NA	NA	CASAGRQIYGYTF	TGTGCCAGCGCCGGGAGACAGATCTATGGCTACACCTTC
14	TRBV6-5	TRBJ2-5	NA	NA	CASSRDWESSTQYF	TGTGCCAGCAGCCGCGACTGGGAGAGTTCGACCCAGTACTTC
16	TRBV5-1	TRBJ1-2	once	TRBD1	CASSLGPGQPHYGYTF	TGCGCCAGCAGCTTGGGACCGGGACAGCCGCACTATGGCTACACCTTC
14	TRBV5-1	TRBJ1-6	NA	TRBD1	CASSQGQVGSPLHF	TGCGCCAGCAGCCAGGGACAGGTCGGTTCACCCCTCCACTTT
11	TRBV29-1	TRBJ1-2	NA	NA	CSVLENYGYTF	TGCAGCGTTTTGGAGAACTATGGCTACACCTTC
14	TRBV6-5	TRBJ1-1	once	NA	CASSYKPSSREAFF	TGTGCCAGCAGTTACAAACCCTCCTCCAGGGAAGCTTTCTTT
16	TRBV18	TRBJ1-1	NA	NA	CASSPSRGDLNTEAFF	TGTGCCAGCTCCCCCTCCAGAGGGGACCTGAACACTGAAGCTTTCTTT
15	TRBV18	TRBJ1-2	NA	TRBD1	CASSPDRDVPYGYTF	TGTGCCAGCTCACCGGACAGGGATGTTCCCTATGGCTACACCTTC
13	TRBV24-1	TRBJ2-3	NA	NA	CATSDLLTDTQYF	TGTGCCACCAGTGATTTACTTACAGATACGCAGTATTTT
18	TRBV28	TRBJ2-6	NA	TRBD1	CASSPGQTYVSGANVLTF	TGTGCCAGCAGTCCGGGACAGACCTATGTGTCTGGGGCCAACGTCCTGACTTTC
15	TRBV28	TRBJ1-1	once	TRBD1	CASSRFWDRATEAFF	TGTGCCAGCAGCCGTTTTTGGGACAGGGCCACTGAAGCTTTCTTT
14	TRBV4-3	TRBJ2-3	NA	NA	CASSYRDGTDTQYF	TGCGCCAGCAGCTACAGGGATGGCACAGATACGCAGTATTTT
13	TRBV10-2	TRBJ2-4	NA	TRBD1	CASSGQGKNIQYF	TGCGCCAGCAGTGGACAGGGAAAAAACATTCAGTACTTC
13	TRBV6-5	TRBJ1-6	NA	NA	CASRAGHNSPLHF	TGTGCCAGCAGGGCAGGACACAATTCACCCCTCCACTTT
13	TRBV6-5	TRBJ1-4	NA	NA	CASKTHTNEKLFF	TGTGCCAGCAAGACTCATACTAATGAAAAACTGTTTTTT
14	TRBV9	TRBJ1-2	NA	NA	CASSVATGSYGYTF	TGTGCCAGCAGCGTAGCTACGGGCTCCTATGGCTACACCTTC
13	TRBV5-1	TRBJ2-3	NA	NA	CASSLERGDTQYF	TGCGCCAGCAGCTTGGAGCGCGGAGATACGCAGTATTTT
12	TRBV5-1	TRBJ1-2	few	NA	CASSLTESGYTF	TGCGCCAGCAGCTTGACCGAATCTGGCTACACCTTC
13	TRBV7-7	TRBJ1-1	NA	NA	CASSRGYNTEAFF	TGTGCCAGCAGTCGGGGCTACAACACTGAAGCTTTCTTT
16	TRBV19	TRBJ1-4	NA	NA	CASSIGGSATNEKLFF	TGTGCCAGTAGTATCGGCGGGAGCGCAACTAATGAAAAACTGTTTTTT
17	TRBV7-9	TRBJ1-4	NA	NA	CASSFVGRGATNEKLFF	TGTGCCAGCAGCTTCGTCGGGCGGGGGGCTACTAATGAAAAACTGTTTTTT
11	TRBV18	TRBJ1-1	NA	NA	CASSPTEGAFF	TGTGCCAGCTCACCGACCGAGGGGGCTTTCTTT
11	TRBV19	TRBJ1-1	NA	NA	CASSILGGAFF	TGTGCCAGTAGTATACTTGGAGGAGCTTTCTTT
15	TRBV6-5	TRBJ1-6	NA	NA	CASSWGKGQNSPLHF	TGTGCCAGCAGTTGGGGGAAGGGGCAAAATTCACCCCTCCACTTT
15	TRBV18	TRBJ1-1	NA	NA	CASSLRETRGSEAFF	TGTGCCAGCTCCCTAAGGGAAACACGAGGATCTGAAGCTTTCTTT
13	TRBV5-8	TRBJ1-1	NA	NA	CASSLVRGREAFF	TGTGCCAGCAGCTTGGTTCGGGGACGGGAAGCTTTCTTT
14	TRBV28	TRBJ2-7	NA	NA	CASSLVGNNYEQYF	TGTGCCAGCAGTTTAGTCGGGAATAACTACGAGCAGTACTTC
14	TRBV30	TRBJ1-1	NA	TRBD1	CAWSPGTGLTEAFF	TGTGCCTGGAGCCCCGGGACAGGGTTAACTGAAGCTTTCTTT
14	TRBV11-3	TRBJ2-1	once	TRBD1	CASSLTGVLGEQFF	TGTGCCAGCAGCTTGACAGGGGTACTGGGTGAGCAGTTCTTC
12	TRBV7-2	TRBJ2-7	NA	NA	CASSFGSYEQYF	TGTGCCAGCAGCTTCGGGAGCTACGAGCAGTACTTC
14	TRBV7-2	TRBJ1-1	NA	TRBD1	CASSFNQGATEAFF	TGTGCCAGCAGCTTTAATCAGGGGGCAACTGAAGCTTTCTTT
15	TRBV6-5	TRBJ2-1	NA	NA	CASSYDSGTYNEQFF	TGTGCCAGCAGTTACGACTCAGGGACCTACAATGAGCAGTTCTTC
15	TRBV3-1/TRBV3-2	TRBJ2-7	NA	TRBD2	CASSQGLATNYEQYF	TGTGCCAGCAGCCAAGGACTAGCGACAAACTACGAGCAGTACTTC
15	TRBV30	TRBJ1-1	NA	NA	CAWSVLRQTNTEAFF	TGTGCCTGGAGTGTTTTGAGACAGACAAACACTGAAGCTTTCTTT
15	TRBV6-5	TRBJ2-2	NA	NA	CASSYGQFNTGELFF	TGTGCCAGCAGTTACGGACAGTTTAACACCGGGGAGCTGTTTTTT
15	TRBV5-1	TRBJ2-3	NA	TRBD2	CASSPLAGGPDTQYF	TGCGCCAGCAGCCCATTAGCGGGGGGCCCAGATACGCAGTATTTT
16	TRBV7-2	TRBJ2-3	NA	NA	CASSLAVLAGADTQYF	TGTGCCAGCAGCTTAGCTGTCCTAGCTGGCGCAGATACGCAGTATTTT
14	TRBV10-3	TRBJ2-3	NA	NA	CAIAQGQSTDTQYF	TGTGCCATCGCGCAGGGCCAAAGCACAGATACGCAGTATTTT
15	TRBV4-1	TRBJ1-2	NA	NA	CASSPTSTENYGYTF	TGCGCCAGCAGCCCTACTTCGACAGAGAACTATGGCTACACCTTC
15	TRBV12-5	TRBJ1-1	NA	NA	CASGLVLGPYTEAFF	TGTGCTAGTGGTTTGGTGCTGGGCCCGTACACTGAAGCTTTCTTT
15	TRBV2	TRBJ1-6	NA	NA	CASSEVVKKASPLHF	TGTGCCAGCAGTGAAGTAGTGAAGAAGGCTTCACCCCTCCACTTT
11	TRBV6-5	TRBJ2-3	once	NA	CASTRGDTQYF	TGTGCCAGCACCCGCGGGGATACGCAGTATTTT
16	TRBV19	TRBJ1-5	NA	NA	CASSIATPGPNQPQHF	TGTGCCAGTAGTATAGCCACACCCGGCCCCAATCAGCCCCAGCATTTT